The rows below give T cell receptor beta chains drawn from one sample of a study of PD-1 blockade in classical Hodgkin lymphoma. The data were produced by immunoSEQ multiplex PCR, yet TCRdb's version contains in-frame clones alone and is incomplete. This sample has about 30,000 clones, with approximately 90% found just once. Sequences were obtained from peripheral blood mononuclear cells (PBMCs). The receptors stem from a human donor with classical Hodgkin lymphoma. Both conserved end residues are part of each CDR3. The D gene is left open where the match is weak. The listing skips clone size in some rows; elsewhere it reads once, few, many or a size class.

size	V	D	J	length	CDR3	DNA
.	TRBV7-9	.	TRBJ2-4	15	CASSLLMGPKNIQYF	TGTGCCAGCAGCTTACTCATGGGCCCTAAAAACATTCAGTACTTC
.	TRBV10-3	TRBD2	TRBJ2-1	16	CAIGVLAETSGNEQFF	TGTGCCATCGGGGTCCTAGCGGAGACGTCGGGCAATGAGCAGTTCTTC
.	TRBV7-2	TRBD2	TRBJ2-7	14	CASSLTSGRPEQYF	TGTGCCAGCAGCCTCACTAGCGGGAGACCCGAGCAGTACTTC
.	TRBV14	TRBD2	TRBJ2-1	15	CASSQDLSGSDEQFF	TGTGCCAGCAGCCAAGATCTGAGCGGGAGCGATGAGCAGTTCTTC
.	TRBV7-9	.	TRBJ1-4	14	CASSWGTRNEKLFF	TGTGCCAGCAGCTGGGGGACAAGAAATGAAAAACTGTTTTTT
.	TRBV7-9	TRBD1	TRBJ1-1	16	CASSYGTGELNTEAFF	TGTGCCAGCAGCTATGGGACAGGGGAATTGAACACTGAAGCTTTCTTT
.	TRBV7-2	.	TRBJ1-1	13	CASSAVLNTEAFF	TGTGCCAGCAGCGCCGTCCTGAACACTGAAGCTTTCTTT
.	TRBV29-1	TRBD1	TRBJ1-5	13	CSVGQGGNQPQHF	TGCAGCGTTGGACAGGGCGGCAATCAGCCCCAGCATTTT
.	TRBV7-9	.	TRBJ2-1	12	CASSLVVSEQFF	TGTGCCAGCAGCTTGGTTGTCTCGGAGCAGTTCTTC
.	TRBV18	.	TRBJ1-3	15	CASSPPVDSGNTIYF	TGTGCCAGCTCACCACCAGTCGACTCTGGAAACACCATATATTTT
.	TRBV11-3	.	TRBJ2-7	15	CASSSGKGYVNEQYF	TGTGCCAGCAGCTCCGGTAAGGGGTACGTGAACGAGCAGTACTTC
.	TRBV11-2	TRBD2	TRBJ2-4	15	CASSPRLADKNIQYF	TGTGCCAGCAGCCCAAGACTAGCAGACAAAAACATTCAGTACTTC
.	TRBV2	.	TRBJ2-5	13	CASRRRGQETQYF	TGTGCCAGCAGACGGAGGGGGCAAGAGACCCAGTACTTC
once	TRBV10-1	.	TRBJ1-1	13	CARETHVNTEAFF	TGCGCCAGGGAGACTCATGTAAACACTGAAGCTTTCTTT
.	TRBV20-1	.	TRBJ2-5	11	CSARDSRTQYF	TGCAGTGCTAGAGACTCCAGGACCCAGTACTTC
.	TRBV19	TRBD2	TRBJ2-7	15	CASSIVTSGSYEQYF	TGTGCCAGTAGTATAGTTACTAGCGGGAGTTACGAGCAGTACTTC
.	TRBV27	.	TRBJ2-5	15	CASSAYRDNQETQYF	TGTGCCAGCAGCGCGTACCGGGACAACCAAGAGACCCAGTACTTC
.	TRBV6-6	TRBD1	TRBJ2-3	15	CASSYAGQDTDTQYF	TGTGCCAGCAGTTACGCGGGACAGGACACAGATACGCAGTATTTT
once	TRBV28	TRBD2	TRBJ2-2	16	CASSWASGAYTGELFF	TGTGCCAGCAGTTGGGCAAGCGGGGCATACACCGGGGAGCTGTTTTTT
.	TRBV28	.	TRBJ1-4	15	CASSTIQGTNEKLFF	TGTGCCAGCAGTACGATACAGGGAACTAATGAAAAACTGTTTTTT
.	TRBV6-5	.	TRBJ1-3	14	CASSEQVSGNTIYF	TGTGCCAGCAGTGAACAAGTCTCTGGAAACACCATATATTTT
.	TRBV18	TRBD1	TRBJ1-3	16	CASSPPNDRGQNTIYF	TGTGCCAGCTCACCACCCAACGACAGGGGGCAAAACACCATATATTTT
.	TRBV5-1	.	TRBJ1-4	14	CASSFRPPNEKLFF	TGCGCCAGCAGCTTTCGTCCCCCTAATGAAAAACTGTTTTTT
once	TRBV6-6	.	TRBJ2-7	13	CASSMTVPYEQYF	TGTGCCAGCAGTATGACAGTGCCCTACGAGCAGTACTTC
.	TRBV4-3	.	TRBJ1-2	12	CASSQAGYGYTF	TGCGCCAGCAGCCAAGCTGGCTATGGCTACACCTTC
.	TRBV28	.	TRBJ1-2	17	CASVGRDTRLKGYGYTF	TGTGCCAGTGTCGGCCGGGACACAAGGTTGAAAGGCTATGGCTACACCTTC
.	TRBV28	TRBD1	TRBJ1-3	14	CASSWDRIGNTIYF	TGTGCCAGCAGTTGGGACAGAATCGGAAACACCATATATTTT
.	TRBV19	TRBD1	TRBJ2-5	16	CASRGGQGRDQETQYF	TGTGCCAGTAGGGGAGGACAGGGTAGAGACCAAGAGACCCAGTACTTC
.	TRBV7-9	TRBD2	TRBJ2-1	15	CASSLVGTSYNEQFF	TGTGCCAGCAGCTTAGTCGGGACTAGCTACAATGAGCAGTTCTTC
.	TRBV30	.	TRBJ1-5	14	CAWSAAALNQPQHF	TGTGCCTGGAGTGCGGCAGCCCTTAATCAGCCCCAGCATTTT
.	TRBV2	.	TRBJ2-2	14	CASSVGGRTGELFF	TGTGCCAGCAGTGTGGGGGGGCGCACCGGGGAGCTGTTTTTT
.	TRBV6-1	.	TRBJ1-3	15	CASSDGWGGGNTIYF	TGTGCCAGCAGTGACGGGTGGGGTGGTGGAAACACCATATATTTT
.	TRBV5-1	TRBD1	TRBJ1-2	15	CASSPWGLGDRAKTF	TGCGCCAGCAGCCCTTGGGGGTTAGGAGACAGGGCGAAGACCTTC
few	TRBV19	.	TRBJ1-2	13	CASSDTGIYGYTF	TGTGCCAGCTCCGACACAGGGATCTATGGCTACACCTTC
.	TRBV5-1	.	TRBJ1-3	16	CASSSRSGEFGNTIYF	TGCGCCAGCAGCAGCCGGTCAGGGGAATTTGGAAACACCATATATTTT
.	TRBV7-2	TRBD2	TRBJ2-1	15	CASSLAVGGSTEQFF	TGTGCCAGCAGCTTAGCTGTGGGCGGGAGTACTGAGCAGTTCTTC
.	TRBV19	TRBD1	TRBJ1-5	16	CASSVPGQVGNQPQHF	TGTGCCAGTAGTGTTCCGGGACAGGTAGGCAATCAGCCCCAGCATTTT
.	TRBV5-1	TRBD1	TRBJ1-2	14	CASSATGTAYGYTF	TGCGCCAGCAGCGCAACCGGGACAGCCTATGGCTACACCTTC
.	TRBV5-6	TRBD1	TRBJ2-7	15	CASSLVGQGQDEQYF	TGTGCCAGCAGCTTGGTAGGACAGGGCCAGGACGAGCAGTACTTC